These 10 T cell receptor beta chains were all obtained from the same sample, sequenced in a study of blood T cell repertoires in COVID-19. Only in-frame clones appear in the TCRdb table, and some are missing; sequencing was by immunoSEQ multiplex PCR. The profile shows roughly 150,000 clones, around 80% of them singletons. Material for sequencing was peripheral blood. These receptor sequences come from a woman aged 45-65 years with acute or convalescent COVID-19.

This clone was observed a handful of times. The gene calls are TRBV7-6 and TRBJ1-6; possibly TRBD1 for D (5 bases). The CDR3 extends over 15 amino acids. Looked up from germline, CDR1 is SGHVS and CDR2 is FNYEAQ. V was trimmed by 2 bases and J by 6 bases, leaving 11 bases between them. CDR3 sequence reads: CASSLLDSSNSPLHF. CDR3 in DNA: TGTGCCAGCAGCTTATTAGACAGTTCTAATTCACCCCTCCACTTT. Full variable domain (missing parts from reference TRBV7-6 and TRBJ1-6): GAGVSQSPRYKVTKRGQDVALRCDPISGHVSLYWYRQALGQGPEFLTYFNYEAQQDKSGLPNDRFSAERPEGSISTLTIQRTEQRDSAMYRCASSLLDSSNSPLHFGNGTRLTVT.

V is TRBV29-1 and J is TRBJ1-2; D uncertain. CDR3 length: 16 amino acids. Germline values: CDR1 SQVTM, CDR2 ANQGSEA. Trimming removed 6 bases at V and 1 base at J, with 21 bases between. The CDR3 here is CSVGGRQAQSNYGYTF. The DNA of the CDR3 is TGCAGCGTAGGAGGGCGGCAGGCTCAGAGTAACTATGGCTACACCTTC.

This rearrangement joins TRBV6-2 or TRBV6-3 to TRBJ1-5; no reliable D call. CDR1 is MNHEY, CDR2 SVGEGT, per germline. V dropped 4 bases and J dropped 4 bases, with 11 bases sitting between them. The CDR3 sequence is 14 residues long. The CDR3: CASSSNSKNQPQHF. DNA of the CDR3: TGTGCCAGCAGTTCAAACTCGAAAAATCAGCCCCAGCATTTT.

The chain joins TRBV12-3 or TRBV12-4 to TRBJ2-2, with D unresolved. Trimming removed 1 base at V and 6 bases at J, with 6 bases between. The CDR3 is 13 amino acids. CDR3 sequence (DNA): TGTGCCAGCAGTTTAGGGGCGCCCGGGGAGCTGTTTTTT. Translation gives CASSLGAPGELFF.

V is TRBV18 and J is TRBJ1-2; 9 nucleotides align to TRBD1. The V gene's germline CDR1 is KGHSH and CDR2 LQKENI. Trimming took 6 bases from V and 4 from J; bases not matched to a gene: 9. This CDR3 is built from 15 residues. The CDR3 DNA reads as TGTGCCAGCTCGGCAGGGACAGGGACTGGCTATGGCTACACCTTC. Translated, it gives CASSAGTGTGYGYTF.

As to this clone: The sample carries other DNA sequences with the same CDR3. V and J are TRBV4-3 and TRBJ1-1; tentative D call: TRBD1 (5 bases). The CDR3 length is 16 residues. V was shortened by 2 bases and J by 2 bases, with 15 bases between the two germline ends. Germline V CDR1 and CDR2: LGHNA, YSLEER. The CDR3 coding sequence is TGCGCCAGCAGCCAAAACCAGGGAATAGTAAACACTGAAGCTTTCTTT. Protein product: CASSQNQGIVNTEAFF.

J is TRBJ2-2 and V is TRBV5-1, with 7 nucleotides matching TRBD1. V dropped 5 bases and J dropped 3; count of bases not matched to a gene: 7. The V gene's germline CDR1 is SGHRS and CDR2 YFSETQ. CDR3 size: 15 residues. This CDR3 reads CASSFTGDYTGELFF. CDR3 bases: TGCGCCAGCAGTTTCACAGGGGATTACACCGGGGAGCTGTTTTTT.

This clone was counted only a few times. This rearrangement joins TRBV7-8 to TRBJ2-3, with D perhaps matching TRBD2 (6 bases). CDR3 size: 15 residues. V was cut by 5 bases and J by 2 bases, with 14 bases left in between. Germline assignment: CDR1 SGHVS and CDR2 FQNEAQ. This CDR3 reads CASSPFGGNTDTQYF. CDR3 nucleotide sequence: TGTGCCAGCAGCCCCTTCGGGGGAAACACAGATACGCAGTATTTT.

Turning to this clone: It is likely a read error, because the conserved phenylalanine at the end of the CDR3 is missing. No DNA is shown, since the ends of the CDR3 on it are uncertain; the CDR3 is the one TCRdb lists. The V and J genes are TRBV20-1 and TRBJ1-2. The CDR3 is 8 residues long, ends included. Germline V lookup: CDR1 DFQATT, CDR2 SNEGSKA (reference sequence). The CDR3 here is CSAPYTPL.

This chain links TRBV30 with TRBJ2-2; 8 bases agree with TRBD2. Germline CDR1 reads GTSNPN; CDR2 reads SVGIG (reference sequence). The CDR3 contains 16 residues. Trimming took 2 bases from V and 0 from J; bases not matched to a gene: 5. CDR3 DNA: TGTGCCTGGAGTACTAGCGGACTCACGAACACCGGGGAGCTGTTTTTT. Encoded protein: CAWSTSGLTNTGELFF.